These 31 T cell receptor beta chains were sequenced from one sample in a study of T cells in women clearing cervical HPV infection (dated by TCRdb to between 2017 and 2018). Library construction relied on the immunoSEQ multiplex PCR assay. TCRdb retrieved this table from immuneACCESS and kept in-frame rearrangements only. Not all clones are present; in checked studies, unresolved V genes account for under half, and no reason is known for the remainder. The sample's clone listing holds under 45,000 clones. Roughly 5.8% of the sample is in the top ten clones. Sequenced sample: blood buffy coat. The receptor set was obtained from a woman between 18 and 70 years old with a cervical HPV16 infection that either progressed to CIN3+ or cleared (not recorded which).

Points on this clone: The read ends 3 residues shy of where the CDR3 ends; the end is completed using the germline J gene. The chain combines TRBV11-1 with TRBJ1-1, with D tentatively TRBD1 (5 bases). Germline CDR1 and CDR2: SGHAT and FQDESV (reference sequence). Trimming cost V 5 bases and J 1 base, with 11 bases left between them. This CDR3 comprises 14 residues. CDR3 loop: CASSKDRPNTEAFF. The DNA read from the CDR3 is TGTGCCAGCAGCAAAGACAGACCGAACACTGAA.

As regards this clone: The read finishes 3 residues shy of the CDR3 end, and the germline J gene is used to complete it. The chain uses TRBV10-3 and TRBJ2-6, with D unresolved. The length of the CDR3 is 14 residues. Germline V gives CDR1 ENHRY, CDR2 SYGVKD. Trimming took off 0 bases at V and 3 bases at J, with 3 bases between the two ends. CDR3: CAISESGGANVLTF. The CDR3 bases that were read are TGTGCCATCAGTGAGTCCGGTGGGGCCAACGTC.

The chain's CDR3 is CASSPTGRLYGYTF. CDR3 bases read: TGTGCCAGTAGTCCCACAGGGAGGCTCTATGGC. V and J are TRBV19 and TRBJ1-2; D might be TRBD1 (6 bases). With the read ending 3 residues before the CDR3 end, the germline J gene is used to fill in that end. V was shortened by 5 bases and J by 4 bases, with 14 bases between the two germline ends. The CDR3 consists of 14 residues. Germline CDR1 and CDR2: LNHDA and SQIVND (reference sequence).

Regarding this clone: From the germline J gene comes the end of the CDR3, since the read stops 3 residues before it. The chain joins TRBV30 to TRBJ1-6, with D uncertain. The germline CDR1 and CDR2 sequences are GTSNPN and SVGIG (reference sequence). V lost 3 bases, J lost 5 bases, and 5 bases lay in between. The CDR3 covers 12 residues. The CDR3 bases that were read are TGTGCCTGGAGCCGGGATAATTCACCC. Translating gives CAWSRDNSP. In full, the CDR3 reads CAWSRDNSPLHF.

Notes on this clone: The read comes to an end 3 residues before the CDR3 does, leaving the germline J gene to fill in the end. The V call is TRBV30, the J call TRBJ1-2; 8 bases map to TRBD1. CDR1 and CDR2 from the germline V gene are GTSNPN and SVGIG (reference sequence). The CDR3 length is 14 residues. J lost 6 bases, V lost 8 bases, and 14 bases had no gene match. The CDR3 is CALEAGNRGNGYTF. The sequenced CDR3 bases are TGTGCCCTGGAGGCGGGGAACAGGGGGAATGGC.

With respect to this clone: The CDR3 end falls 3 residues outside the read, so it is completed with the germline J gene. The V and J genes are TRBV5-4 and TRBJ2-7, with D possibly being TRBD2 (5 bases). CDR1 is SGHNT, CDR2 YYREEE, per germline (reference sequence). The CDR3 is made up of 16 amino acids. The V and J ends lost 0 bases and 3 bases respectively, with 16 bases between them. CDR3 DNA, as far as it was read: TGTGCCAGCAGCTTGGCTAGGGCGGCTAGCAGCTACGAG. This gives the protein CASSLARAASSYE. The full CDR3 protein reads CASSLARAASSYEQYF. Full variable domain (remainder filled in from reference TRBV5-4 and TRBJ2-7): ETGVTQSPTHLIKTRGQQVTLRCSSQSGHNTVSWYQQALGQGPQFIFQYYREEENGRGNFPPRFSGLQFPNYSSELNVNALELDDSALYLCASSLARAASSYEQYFGPGTRLTVT.

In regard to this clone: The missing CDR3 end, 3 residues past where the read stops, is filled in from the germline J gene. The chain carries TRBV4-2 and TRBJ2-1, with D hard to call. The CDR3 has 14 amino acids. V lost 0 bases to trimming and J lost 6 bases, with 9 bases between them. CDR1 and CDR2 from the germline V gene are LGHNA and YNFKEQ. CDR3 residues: CASSQDRLVNEQFF. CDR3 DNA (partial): TGTGCCAGCAGCCAAGATCGGCTAGTCAATGAG.

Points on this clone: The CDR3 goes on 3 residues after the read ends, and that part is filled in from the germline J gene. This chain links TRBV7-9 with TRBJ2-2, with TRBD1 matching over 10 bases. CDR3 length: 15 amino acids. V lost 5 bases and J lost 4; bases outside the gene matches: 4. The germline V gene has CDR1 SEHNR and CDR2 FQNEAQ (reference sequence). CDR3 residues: CASSPGQGGTGELFF. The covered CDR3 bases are TGTGCCAGCAGCCCCGGACAGGGGGGCACCGGGGAG.

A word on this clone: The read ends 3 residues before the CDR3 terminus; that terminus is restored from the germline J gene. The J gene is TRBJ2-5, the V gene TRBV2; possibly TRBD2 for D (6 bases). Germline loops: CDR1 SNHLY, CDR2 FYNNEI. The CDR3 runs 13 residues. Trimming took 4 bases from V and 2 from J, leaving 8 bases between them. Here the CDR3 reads CASSGGVQETQYF. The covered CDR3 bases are TGTGCCAGCAGTGGCGGGGTTCAAGAGACC.

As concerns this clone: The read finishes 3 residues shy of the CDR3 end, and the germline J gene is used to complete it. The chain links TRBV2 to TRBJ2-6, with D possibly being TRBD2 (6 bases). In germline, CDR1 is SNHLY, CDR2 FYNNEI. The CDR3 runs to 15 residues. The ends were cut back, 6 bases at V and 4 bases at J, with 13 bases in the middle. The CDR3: CASRARGSGANVLTF. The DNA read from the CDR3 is TGTGCCAGCAGGGCTCGGGGGAGCGGGGCCAACGTC.

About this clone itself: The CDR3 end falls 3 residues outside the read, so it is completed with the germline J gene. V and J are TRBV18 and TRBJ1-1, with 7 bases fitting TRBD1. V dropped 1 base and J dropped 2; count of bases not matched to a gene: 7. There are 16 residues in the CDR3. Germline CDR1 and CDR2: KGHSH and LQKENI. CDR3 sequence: CASSPQREGANTEAFF. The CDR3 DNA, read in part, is TGTGCCAGCTCACCACAGCGGGAGGGGGCAAACACTGAA.

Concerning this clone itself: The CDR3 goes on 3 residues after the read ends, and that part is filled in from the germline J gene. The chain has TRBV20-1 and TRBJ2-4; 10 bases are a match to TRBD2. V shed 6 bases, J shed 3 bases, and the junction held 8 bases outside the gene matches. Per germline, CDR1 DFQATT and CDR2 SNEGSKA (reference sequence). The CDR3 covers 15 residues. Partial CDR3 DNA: TGCAGTGCGGCTGGGACTAGCGACGGCAAAAACATT. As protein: CSAAGTSDGKNI. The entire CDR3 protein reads CSAAGTSDGKNIQYF.

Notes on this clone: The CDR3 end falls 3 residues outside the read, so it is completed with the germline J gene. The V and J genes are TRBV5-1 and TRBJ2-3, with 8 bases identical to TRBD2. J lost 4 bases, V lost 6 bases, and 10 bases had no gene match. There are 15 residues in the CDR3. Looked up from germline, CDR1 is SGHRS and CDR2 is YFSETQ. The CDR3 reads CASNIAGNGADTQYF. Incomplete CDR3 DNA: TGCGCCAGCAACATAGCGGGAAATGGGGCAGATACG.

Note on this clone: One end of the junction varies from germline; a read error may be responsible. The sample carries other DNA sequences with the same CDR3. CDR3 DNA (partial): TGCAGTGCTCTGACCACAGGGGTATATGGA. As protein: CSALTTGVYG. The entire CDR3 is CSALTTGVYGYTF. The V and J genes are TRBV20-1 and TRBJ1-2; 7 bases line up with TRBD1. The missing CDR3 end, 3 residues past where the read stops, is filled in from the germline J gene. Germline CDR1 reads DFQATT; CDR2 reads SNEGSKA (reference sequence). The CDR3 has 13 residues.

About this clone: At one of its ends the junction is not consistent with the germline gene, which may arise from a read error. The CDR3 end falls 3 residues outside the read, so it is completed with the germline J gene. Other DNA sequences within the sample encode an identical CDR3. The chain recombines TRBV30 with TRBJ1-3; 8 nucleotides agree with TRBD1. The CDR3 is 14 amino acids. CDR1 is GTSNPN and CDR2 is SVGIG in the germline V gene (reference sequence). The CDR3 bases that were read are TGTGCCTGGAGTCCGGGAGACAGGGGAAACACG. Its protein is CAWSPGDRGNT. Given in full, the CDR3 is CAWSPGDRGNTIYF.

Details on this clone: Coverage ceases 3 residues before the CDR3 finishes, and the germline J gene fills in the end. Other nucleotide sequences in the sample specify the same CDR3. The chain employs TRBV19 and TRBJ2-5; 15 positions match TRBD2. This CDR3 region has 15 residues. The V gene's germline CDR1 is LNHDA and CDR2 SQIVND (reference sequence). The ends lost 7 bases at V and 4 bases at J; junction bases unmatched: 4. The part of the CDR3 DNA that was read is TGTGCCAGTAAAAGGACTAGCGGGAGGGTAGAGACC. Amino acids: CASKRTSGRVET. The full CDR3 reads CASKRTSGRVETQYF.

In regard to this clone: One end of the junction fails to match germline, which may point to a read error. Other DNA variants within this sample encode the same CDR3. CDR3 bases read: TGTGCCTGGAGTGTCAGGGGGCAAGGAAACACG. This gives the protein CAWSVRGQGNT. The entire CDR3 protein is CAWSVRGQGNTIYF. This chain links TRBV30 with TRBJ1-3; TRBD1 aligns across 8 bases. The CDR3 end lies 3 residues beyond the end of the read and is filled in from the germline J gene. This CDR3 comprises 14 residues. The V gene's germline CDR1 is GTSNPN and CDR2 SVGIG (reference sequence).

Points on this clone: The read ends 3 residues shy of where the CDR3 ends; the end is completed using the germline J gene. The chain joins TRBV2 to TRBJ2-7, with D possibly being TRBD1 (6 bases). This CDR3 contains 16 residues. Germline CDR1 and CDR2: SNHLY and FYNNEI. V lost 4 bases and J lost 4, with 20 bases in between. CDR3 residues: CASSGHRSRGTYEQYF. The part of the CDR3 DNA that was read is TGTGCCAGCAGTGGACACAGGAGCAGGGGAACTTACGAG.

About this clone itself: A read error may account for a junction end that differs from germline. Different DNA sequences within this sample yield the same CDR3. This CDR3 is CASSPENRGSSGNTIYF. Incomplete CDR3 DNA: TGTGCCAGCTCACCGGAAAACAGGGGGAGTTCTGGAAACACA. The V and J genes are TRBV18 and TRBJ1-3; TRBD1 matches at 8 bases. The CDR3 is cut off 3 residues early in the read; its end comes from the germline J gene. The CDR3 is 17 residues long. Germline V gene sequence: CDR1 KGHSH, CDR2 LQKENI.

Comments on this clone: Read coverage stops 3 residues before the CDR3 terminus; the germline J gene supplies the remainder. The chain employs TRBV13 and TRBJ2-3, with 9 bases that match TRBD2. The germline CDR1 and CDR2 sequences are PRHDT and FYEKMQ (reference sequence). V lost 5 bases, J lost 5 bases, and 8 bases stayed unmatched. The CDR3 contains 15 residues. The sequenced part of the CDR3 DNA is TGTGCCAGCAGCATATGGACTAGCGAGGAAGATACG. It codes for CASSIWTSEEDT. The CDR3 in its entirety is CASSIWTSEEDTQYF.

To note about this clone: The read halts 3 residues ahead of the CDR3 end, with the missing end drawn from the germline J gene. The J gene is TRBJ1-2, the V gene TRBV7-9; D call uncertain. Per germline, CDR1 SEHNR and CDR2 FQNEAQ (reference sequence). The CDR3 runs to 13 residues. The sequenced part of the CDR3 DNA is TGTGCCAGCAGCCCATACCCATCCTACGAC. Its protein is CASSPYPSYD. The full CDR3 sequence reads CASSPYPSYDYTF.

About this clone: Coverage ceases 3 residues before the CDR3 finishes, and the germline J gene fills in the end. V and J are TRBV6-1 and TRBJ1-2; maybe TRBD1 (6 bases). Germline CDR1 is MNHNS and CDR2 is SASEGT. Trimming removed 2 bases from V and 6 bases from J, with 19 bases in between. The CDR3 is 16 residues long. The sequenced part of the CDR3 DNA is TGTGCCAGCAGTGAATGGGGGGGGCGCGTAGCTGATGGC. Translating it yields CASSEWGGRVADG. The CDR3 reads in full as CASSEWGGRVADGYTF.

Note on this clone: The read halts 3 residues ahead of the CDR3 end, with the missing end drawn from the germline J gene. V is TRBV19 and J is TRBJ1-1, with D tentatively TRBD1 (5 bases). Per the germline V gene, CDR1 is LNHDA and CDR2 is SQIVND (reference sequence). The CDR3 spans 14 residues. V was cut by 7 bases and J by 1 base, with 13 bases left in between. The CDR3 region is CASTLGQSNTEAFF. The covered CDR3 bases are TGTGCCAGTACCCTGGGGCAGTCGAACACTGAA.

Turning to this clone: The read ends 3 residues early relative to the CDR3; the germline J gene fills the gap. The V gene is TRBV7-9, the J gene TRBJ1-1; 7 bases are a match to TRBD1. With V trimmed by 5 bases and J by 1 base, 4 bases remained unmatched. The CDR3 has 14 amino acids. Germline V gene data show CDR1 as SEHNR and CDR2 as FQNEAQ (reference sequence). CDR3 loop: CASSRGGPNTEAFF. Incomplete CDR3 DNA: TGTGCCAGCAGCAGAGGGGGCCCGAACACTGAA.

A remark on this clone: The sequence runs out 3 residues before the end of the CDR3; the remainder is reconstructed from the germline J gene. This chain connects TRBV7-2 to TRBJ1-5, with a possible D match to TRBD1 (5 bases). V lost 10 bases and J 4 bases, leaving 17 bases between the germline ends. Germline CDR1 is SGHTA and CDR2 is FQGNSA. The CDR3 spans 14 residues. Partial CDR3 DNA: TGTGCCATCCGGCCGAGGGGTGAGAATCAGCCC. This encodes CAIRPRGENQP. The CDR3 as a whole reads CAIRPRGENQPQHF.

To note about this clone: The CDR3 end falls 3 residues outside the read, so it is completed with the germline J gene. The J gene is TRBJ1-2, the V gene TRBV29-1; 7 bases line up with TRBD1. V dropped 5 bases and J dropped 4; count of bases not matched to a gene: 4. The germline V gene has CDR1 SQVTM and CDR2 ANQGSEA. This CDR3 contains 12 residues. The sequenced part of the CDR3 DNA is TGCAGCGTTCAGACAGGGTCCTATGGC. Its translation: CSVQTGSYG. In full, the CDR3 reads CSVQTGSYGYTF.

The chain's CDR3 is CAIGTYSNQPQHF. The sequenced part of the CDR3 DNA is TGTGCCATCGGGACTTATAGCAATCAGCCC. The chain links TRBV10-3 to TRBJ1-5; a weak D match, TRBD1 (5 bases). With the read ending 3 residues before the CDR3 end, the germline J gene is used to fill in that end. Germline V CDR1 and CDR2: ENHRY, SYGVKD. CDR3 size: 13 residues. V lost 8 bases and J lost 0, with 8 bases in between.

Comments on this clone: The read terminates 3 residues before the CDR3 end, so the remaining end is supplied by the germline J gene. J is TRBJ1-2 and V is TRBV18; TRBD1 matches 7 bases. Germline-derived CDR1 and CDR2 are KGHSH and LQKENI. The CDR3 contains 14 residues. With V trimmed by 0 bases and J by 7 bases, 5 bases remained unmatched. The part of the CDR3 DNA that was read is TGTGCCAGCTCACCACCTTGGACAGGCGGTGGC. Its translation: CASSPPWTGGG. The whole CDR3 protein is CASSPPWTGGGYTF.

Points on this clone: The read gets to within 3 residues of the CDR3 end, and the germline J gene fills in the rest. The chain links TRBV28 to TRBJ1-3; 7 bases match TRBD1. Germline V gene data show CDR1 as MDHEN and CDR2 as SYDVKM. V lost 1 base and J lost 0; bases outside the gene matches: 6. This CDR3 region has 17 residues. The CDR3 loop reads CASSLLDRVYSGNTIYF. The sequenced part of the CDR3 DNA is TGTGCCAGCAGTTTATTAGACAGGGTTTACTCTGGAAACACC.

CDR3 DNA, as far as it was read: TGCAGTGCTGGAACAGGGGGCGCGGGAAGGACAGATACG. It translates to CSAGTGGAGRTDT. The whole CDR3 protein is CSAGTGGAGRTDTQYF. V usage is TRBV20-1 and J usage is TRBJ2-3; 9 bases line up with TRBD1. The CDR3 extends 3 residues past the end of the read, so its final part is completed from the germline J gene. There are 16 residues in the CDR3. Looked up from germline, CDR1 is DFQATT and CDR2 is SNEGSKA (reference sequence). The ends lost 5 bases at V and 3 bases at J; junction bases unmatched: 12.

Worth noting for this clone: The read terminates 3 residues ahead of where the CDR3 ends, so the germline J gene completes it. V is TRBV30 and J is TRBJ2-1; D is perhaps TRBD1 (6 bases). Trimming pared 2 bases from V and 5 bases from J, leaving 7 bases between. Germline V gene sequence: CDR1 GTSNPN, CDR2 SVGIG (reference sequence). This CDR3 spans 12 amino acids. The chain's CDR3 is CAWSTGHNEQFF. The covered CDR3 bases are TGTGCCTGGAGTACAGGGCACAATGAG.